The 13 T cell receptor beta chains below were found in one sample sequenced in a study of blood T cell repertoires in COVID-19. The data were produced by immunoSEQ multiplex PCR, yet TCRdb's version contains in-frame clones alone and is incomplete. The table has about 200,000 clones, 80% to 90% seen once; the top ten hold 9.7%. The sequenced sample was peripheral blood. The origin of the receptors is a man aged 50 to 59 with active or convalescent COVID-19.

J is TRBJ2-7 and V is TRBV9, with D unresolved. Between the trimmed V and J ends, which lost 0 bases and 1 base, there was a span of 8 bases. Germline CDR1 and CDR2: SGDLS and YYNGEE. CDR3 size: 14 residues. CDR3 sequence (DNA): TGTGCCAGCAGCGTAGGTCACGAGTCCTACGAGCAGTACTTC. Translated, it gives CASSVGHESYEQYF.

This chain uses TRBV9 with TRBJ2-3; D is undetermined. V lost 3 bases and J lost 4, with 3 bases in between. CDR3 size: 11 residues. CDR1 and CDR2 (germline): SGDLS, YYNGEE. The CDR3 reads CASSASDTQYF. For the CDR3, the DNA is TGTGCCAGCAGCGCCTCAGATACGCAGTATTTT. The full variable domain, completed using reference TRBV9 and TRBJ2-3, is DSGVTQTPKHLITATGQRVTLRCSPRSGDLSVYWYQQSLDQGLQFLIQYYNGEERAKGNILERFSAQQFPDLHSELNLSSLELGDSALYFCASSASDTQYFGPGTRLTVL.

This chain connects TRBV27 to TRBJ1-2; tentative D call: TRBD1 (6 bases). CDR1 is MNHEY and CDR2 is SMNVEV in the germline V gene (reference sequence). The V and J ends lost 5 bases and 4 bases respectively, with 23 bases between them. The CDR3 runs to 17 residues. The CDR3 nucleotides read TGTGCCAGCAGTCGGGGGGGGCGGGGGGCGCGGGGCTATGGCTACACCTTC. It codes for CASSRGGRGARGYGYTF.

V gene TRBV28 combines with J gene TRBJ1-5; 8 bases match TRBD1. Trimming took 4 bases from V and 11 from J; bases not matched to a gene: 7. CDR1 and CDR2 from the germline V gene are MDHEN and SYDVKM. The CDR3 consists of 13 residues. The CDR3 spells CASSSPGQVTQHF. The CDR3 region has the DNA TGTGCCAGCAGTTCACCGGGACAGGTAACCCAGCATTTT.

V is TRBV10-2 and J is TRBJ2-7; no definite D call. This CDR3 region has 14 residues. V lost 5 bases and J 0 bases, leaving 11 bases between the germline ends. The germline V gene has CDR1 WSHSY and CDR2 SAAADI. In DNA, the CDR3 is TGCGCCAGCAGTTTTGAGGCGAGCTCCTACGAGCAGTACGTC. Its protein is CASSFEASSYEQYV.

This sequence joins TRBV19 and TRBJ2-5; 7 bases are shared with TRBD1. Germline trimming cut 5 bases from V and 3 bases from J; bases unmatched to any gene: 6. CDR1 and CDR2 (germline): LNHDA, SQIVND (reference sequence). CDR3 length equals 14 residues. CDR3 in amino acids: CASSREGAKETQYF. CDR3 DNA: TGTGCCAGTAGTCGAGAGGGGGCGAAAGAGACCCAGTACTTC.

The chain employs TRBV19 and TRBJ1-1; D is undetermined. V lost 6 bases, J lost 4 bases, and 12 bases lay in between. The germline V gene encodes CDR1 LNHDA and CDR2 SQIVND (reference sequence). The CDR3 is made up of 13 amino acids. The CDR3 reads CASRAGASTEAFF. In nucleotides, the CDR3 is TGTGCCAGTAGGGCAGGCGCGAGCACTGAAGCTTTCTTT.

The chain combines TRBV24-1 with TRBJ2-3, with D possibly matching TRBD2 (6 bases). The CDR3 runs 15 residues. Germline V gene lookup returns CDR1 KGHDR and CDR2 SFDVKD. V dropped 1 base and J dropped 4 bases, with 11 bases sitting between them. Here the CDR3 reads CATSDFLGGPDTQYF. CDR3 in DNA: TGTGCCACCAGTGATTTTTTGGGAGGCCCAGATACGCAGTATTTT.

The chain recombines TRBV27 with TRBJ2-7; TRBD1 matches 7 bases. V was clipped by 0 bases and J by 3 bases; unmatched bases: 5. This CDR3 region has 15 residues. In germline, CDR1 is MNHEY, CDR2 SMNVEV (reference sequence). CDR3 in amino acids: CASSLSPRDSYEQYF. The CDR3 coding sequence is TGTGCCAGCAGTTTATCCCCCCGGGACAGCTACGAGCAGTACTTC.

V and J are TRBV2 and TRBJ2-5; perhaps TRBD1 as D (6 bases). Trimming took 0 bases from V and 1 from J, leaving 12 bases between them. Germline V gene data show CDR1 as SNHLY and CDR2 as FYNNEI. The CDR3 runs 16 residues. The CDR3 protein is CASSEAPRQVQETQYF. Written as DNA, the CDR3 is TGTGCCAGCAGTGAAGCCCCCCGACAGGTCCAAGAGACCCAGTACTTC.

This chain joins TRBV5-6 and TRBJ1-5; possibly TRBD1 for D (5 bases). Trimming took off 0 bases at V and 0 bases at J, with 13 bases between the two ends. Germline V gene data show CDR1 as SGHDT and CDR2 as YYEEEE. CDR3 length: 17 residues. The CDR3 sequence is CASSLASRQYSNQPQHF. CDR3 coding DNA: TGTGCCAGCAGCTTGGCCTCACGACAGTATAGCAATCAGCCCCAGCATTTT.

This clone came up once. The same CDR3 can be traced to other DNA sequences in this sample. The chain is built from TRBV7-2 and TRBJ2-1, with TRBD2 identical over 8 bases. CDR3 length equals 15 residues. Looked up from germline, CDR1 is SGHTA and CDR2 is FQGNSA. Trimming took 1 base from V and 4 from J; bases not matched to a gene: 3. The CDR3 loop is CASSLGPGGYNEQFF. CDR3 nucleotides: TGTGCCAGCAGCTTAGGCCCGGGAGGGTACAATGAGCAGTTCTTC. Full variable domain (rest looked up from reference TRBV7-2 and TRBJ2-1): GAGVSQSPSNKVTEKGKDVELRCDPISGHTALYWYRQSLGQGLEFLIYFQGNSAPDKSGLPSDRFSAERTGGSVSTLTIQRTQQEDSAVYLCASSLGPGGYNEQFFGPGTRLTVL.

This rearrangement joins TRBV5-6 to TRBJ2-5; TRBD2 matches 12 bases. The V gene's germline CDR1 is SGHDT and CDR2 YYEEEE. CDR3 length: 16 residues. The V and J ends lost 3 bases and 2 bases, in that order; junction bases with no gene match: 5. CDR3 sequence (DNA): TGTGCCAGCAGCTCGCAACTAGCGGGGGGTCAAGAGACCCAGTACTTC. Translation gives CASSSQLAGGQETQYF.